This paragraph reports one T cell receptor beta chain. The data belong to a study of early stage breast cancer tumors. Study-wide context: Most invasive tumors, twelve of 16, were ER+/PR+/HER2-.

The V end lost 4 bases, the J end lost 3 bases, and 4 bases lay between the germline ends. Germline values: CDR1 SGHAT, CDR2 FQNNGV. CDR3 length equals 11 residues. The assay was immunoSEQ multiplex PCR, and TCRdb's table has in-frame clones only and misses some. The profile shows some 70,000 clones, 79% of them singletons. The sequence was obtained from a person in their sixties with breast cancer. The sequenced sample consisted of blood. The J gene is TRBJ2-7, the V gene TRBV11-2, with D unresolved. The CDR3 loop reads CASSSFYEQYF. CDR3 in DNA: TGTGCCAGCAGCTCCTTCTACGAGCAGTACTTC.